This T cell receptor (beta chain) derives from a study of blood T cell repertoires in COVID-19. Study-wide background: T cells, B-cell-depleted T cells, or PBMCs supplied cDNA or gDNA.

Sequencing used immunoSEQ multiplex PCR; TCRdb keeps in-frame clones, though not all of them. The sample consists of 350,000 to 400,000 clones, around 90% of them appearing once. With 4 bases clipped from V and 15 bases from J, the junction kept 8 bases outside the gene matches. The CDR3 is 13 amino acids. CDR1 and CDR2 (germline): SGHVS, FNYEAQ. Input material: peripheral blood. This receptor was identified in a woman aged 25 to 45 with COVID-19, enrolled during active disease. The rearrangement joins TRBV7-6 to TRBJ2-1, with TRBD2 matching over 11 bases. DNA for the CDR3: TGTGCCAGCAGCTCCCCCGGGACTAGCGGTCCGTTCTTC. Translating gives CASSSPGTSGPFF.